The 10 T cell receptor beta chains given below trace back to one sample, sequenced in a study of blood T cell repertoires in COVID-19. Produced via immunoSEQ multiplex PCR; TCRdb's table is partial and in-frame only. The sample lists 200,000 to 250,000 clones, roughly nine tenths occurring once. Sequencing used peripheral blood. All receptors derive from a man aged 65 to 85 with acute or convalescent COVID-19.

The chain uses TRBV6-1 and TRBJ1-1; D uncertain. Germline loops: CDR1 MNHNS, CDR2 SASEGT. V shed 2 bases and J shed 4 bases, with 14 bases lying between them. The CDR3 covers 15 residues. The CDR3 is CASSESYGSSTEAFF. In nucleotides, the CDR3 is TGTGCCAGCAGTGAATCATACGGGAGTAGCACTGAAGCTTTCTTT.

There are a few counts of this clone. The V gene is TRBV6-5, the J gene TRBJ1-2; no clear D. The CDR3 extends over 13 amino acids. Trimming took 6 bases from V and 0 from J, leaving 8 bases between them. Germline CDR1 reads MNHEY; CDR2 reads SVGAGI. The CDR3 DNA reads TGTGCCAGCAGACCGGGATCTAACTATGGCTACACCTTC. Protein product: CASRPGSNYGYTF.

The V call is TRBV4-2, the J call TRBJ2-7, with 15 bases fitting TRBD2. Losses at the gene ends were 3 bases for V and 4 bases for J; bases not matched to a gene: 4. Germline CDR1 LGHNA, CDR2 YNFKEQ. The CDR3 length is 16 residues. The CDR3 here is CASSHSGTSGRYEQYF. The CDR3 DNA follows: TGTGCCAGCAGCCACTCCGGGACTAGCGGGAGGTACGAGCAGTACTTC.

The CDR3 sequence: CASRDRVGTEAFF. The CDR3, as DNA: TGTGCCAGTCGGGACAGGGTTGGCACTGAAGCTTTCTTT. The chain links TRBV7-3 to TRBJ1-1, with 9 bases that match TRBD1. Germline loops: CDR1 SGHTA, CDR2 FQGTGA. The CDR3 runs to 13 residues. Trimming cost V 9 bases and J 4 bases; bases outside gene matches: 6. The full variable domain, rest sourced from reference TRBV7-3 and TRBJ1-1, is GAGVSQTPSNKVTEKGKYVELRCDPISGHTALYWYRQSLGQGPEFLIYFQGTGAADDSGLPNDRFFAVRPEGSVSTLKIQRTERGDSAVYLCASRDRVGTEAFFGQGTRLTVV.

The rearrangement links TRBV9 to TRBJ1-3; D might be TRBD1 (6 bases). V dropped 4 bases and J dropped 0 bases, with 17 bases sitting between them. Per the germline V gene, CDR1 is SGDLS and CDR2 is YYNGEE. The CDR3 is 17 residues long. In DNA, the CDR3 is TGTGCCAGCAGCCCGATGACAGGACCCCTCTCTGGAAACACCATATATTTT. This codes for CASSPMTGPLSGNTIYF. Drawing the rest from reference TRBV9 and TRBJ1-3, the complete variable domain is DSGVTQTPKHLITATGQRVTLRCSPRSGDLSVYWYQQSLDQGLQFLIQYYNGEERAKGNILERFSAQQFPDLHSELNLSSLELGDSALYFCASSPMTGPLSGNTIYFGEGSWLTVV.

The V call is TRBV7-2, the J call TRBJ1-5; D not resolved. CDR3 length: 14 amino acids. Between the trimmed V and J ends, which lost 2 bases and 4 bases, there was a span of 9 bases. CDR1 is SGHTA and CDR2 is FQGNSA in the germline V gene. This CDR3 is CASSLLRQNQPQHF. The CDR3 DNA is TGTGCCAGCAGCTTATTGCGACAAAATCAGCCCCAGCATTTT.

The CDR3 loop is CASSSGQTNYGYTF. The DNA of the CDR3 is TGTGCCAGCAGTTCAGGACAGACTAACTATGGCTACACCTTC. V usage is TRBV28 and J usage is TRBJ1-2; possible D gene TRBD1, 6 bases. The germline V gene has CDR1 MDHEN and CDR2 SYDVKM. V shed 4 bases and J shed 0 bases, with 9 bases lying between them. This CDR3 has 14 residues.

This clone was found a few times. The genes are TRBV6-5 and TRBJ1-2, with 10 bases fitting TRBD1. Unmatched junction bases numbered 6, after V lost 6 bases and J lost 2 bases. The CDR3 is 15 residues long. Germline assignment: CDR1 MNHEY and CDR2 SVGAGI. The CDR3 region has the DNA TGTGCCAGCAGCCTCCGGGACAGGGGAAACTATGGCTACACCTTC. Encoded protein: CASSLRDRGNYGYTF.

This chain connects TRBV28 to TRBJ1-2, with D unclear. Trimming pared 10 bases from V and 6 bases from J, leaving 12 bases between. From germline, CDR1 is MDHEN and CDR2 SYDVKM. The CDR3 sequence is 11 residues long. The DNA of the CDR3 is TGTGCCATCGCCCTTTCAGATGGCTACACCTTC. It specifies CAIALSDGYTF.

V is TRBV11-2 and J is TRBJ2-5; 9 nucleotides align to TRBD1. The V gene end was trimmed by 6 bases and the J gene end by 2 bases; junction bases not matched to a gene: 7. The CDR3 is 15 amino acids. The V gene's germline CDR1 is SGHAT and CDR2 FQNNGV. CDR3 coding DNA: TGTGCCAGCAGTCTCCTGGGACAGGGACAAGAGACCCAGTACTTC. It codes for CASSLLGQGQETQYF.